This T cell receptor (beta chain) was found in a study of human T cells and chemical hapten exposure. Germline CDR1 and CDR2: DFQATT and SNEGSKA (reference sequence). CDR3 length equals 10 residues. Notes on the study in general: Expanded TCR sets contained significantly more large CDR3 similarity clusters than controls.

The sample's time point: patch test 1, 2 weeks after DPC sensitization. The sample's treatment: therapeutic diphenylcyclopropenone sensitization with weekly scalp DPC. One entry per CDR3 protein, called by TCRdb with MiXCR from the RACE reads. Of about 340,000 distinct CDR3 sequences detected, about 7% appear once; the ten largest clones hold around 8.2%. As for this clonotype: Its antigen is not known. One junction end disagrees with the germline gene, perhaps due to a read error.

The genes are TRBV20-1 and TRBJ1-4, with D possibly being TRBD1 (5 bases). This clonotype was obtained from a woman aged 18-29 years with alopecia areata. Some clones in this sample may be carry-over from other donors' samples. The sequenced sample was whole blood, obtained in connection with sensitization to the hapten diphenylcyclopropenone (DPC). CDR3 sequence reads: CSARDSGPVF. The DNA of the CDR3 is TGCAGTGCTAGAGATTCGGGACCCGTTTTT.